This T cell receptor beta chain was identified during a study of blood T cells in healthy people across ages. Overall study results and limits: A roughly linear age-dependent decrease characterized TCR beta diversity per million T cells.

Donors ranged from roughly 6 to 100 years old and were healthy Caucasians in Russia. At least 6 micrograms of total RNA were extracted per sample. This CDR3 contains 14 residues. Germline-derived CDR1 and CDR2 are SGHTA and FQGNSA. Trimming cost V 5 bases and J 3 bases, with 14 bases left between them. A second about 6 to 12 cycle PCR used barcoded and J-beta primers. TCRdb reprocessed the 5' RACE reads with MiXCR, giving one entry per CDR3 protein. The table has under 2,000,000 distinct CDR3 sequences, just under 50% seen once. As concerns this clonotype: No antigen is known for it.

The receptor was isolated from a woman aged 40-49 years in good health. The specimen sequenced was blood. The rearrangement uses TRBV7-2 and TRBJ2-7; D is possibly TRBD2 (6 bases). The CDR3 nucleotides read TGTGCCAGCAGCGTAGATCTAGCGTACTACGAGCAGTACTTC. Translating gives CASSVDLAYYEQYF.